These 22 T cell receptor beta chains came from one sample sequenced in a study of cytomegalovirus exposure and HLA in healthy donors. Use of 60 Vbeta and 13 Jbeta primers characterized the PCR. Repertoires were generated with immunoSEQ multiplex PCR, while TCRdb's copy carries only in-frame clones and drops some. The sample lists 200,000 to 250,000 clones, 60% to 80% occurring once. Sequencing was carried out using PBMCs. The receptors shown here come from a male donor in good health and CMV-seronegative.

The chain couples TRBV6-6 to TRBJ1-1; the match to TRBD1 covers 9 bases. V shed 7 bases and J 5 bases; nucleotides not matched to a gene: 5. Per the germline V gene, CDR1 is MNHNY and CDR2 is SVGAGI (reference sequence). CDR3 length: 13 residues. The DNA of the CDR3 is TGTGCCAGCAAACCGGGGACAGGGACTGAAGCTTTCTTT. Translating it yields CASKPGTGTEAFF.

The chain has TRBV2 and TRBJ1-4; perhaps TRBD1 as D (5 bases). The germline V gene encodes CDR1 SNHLY and CDR2 FYNNEI. The CDR3 spans 15 residues. V dropped 2 bases and J dropped 8 bases, with 15 bases sitting between them. The chain's CDR3 is CASSELGLRGEKLFF. The CDR3 coding sequence is TGTGCCAGCAGTGAACTTGGACTAAGGGGCGAAAAACTGTTTTTT.

This sequence joins TRBV7-2 and TRBJ2-7; maybe TRBD1 (5 bases). V lost 5 bases and J 0 bases, leaving 11 bases between the germline ends. The CDR3 has 14 residues. CDR1 SGHTA and CDR2 FQGNSA come from the germline V gene. The CDR3 sequence: CASSRGINSYEQYF. In DNA, the CDR3 is TGTGCCAGCAGCAGGGGAATAAACTCCTACGAGCAGTACTTC.

V usage is TRBV28 and J usage is TRBJ2-7, with 7 positions matching TRBD2. This CDR3 contains 15 residues. Germline trimming cut 3 bases from V and 7 bases from J; bases unmatched to any gene: 12. Germline V CDR1 and CDR2: MDHEN, SYDVKM. Here the CDR3 DNA reads TGTGCCAGCAGTTTTTCGCAAGCGGGATCGTATGAGCAGTACTTC. Translated: CASSFSQAGSYEQYF. Using reference TRBV28 and TRBJ2-7 for the parts outside the CDR3, the full variable domain is DVKVTQSSRYLVKRTGEKVFLECVQDMDHENMFWYRQDPGLGLRLIYFSYDVKMKEKGDIPEGYSVSREKKERFSLILESASTNQTSMYLCASSFSQAGSYEQYFGPGTRLTVT.

The rearrangement uses TRBV29-1 and TRBJ2-7, with 7 bases that match TRBD1. This CDR3 contains 11 residues. Germline V gene sequence: CDR1 SQVTM, CDR2 ANQGSEA. V shed 6 bases, J shed 4 bases, and the junction held 3 bases outside the gene matches. Here the CDR3 reads CSVHRGYEQYF. CDR3 DNA sequence: TGCAGCGTGCACAGGGGTTACGAGCAGTACTTC.

V usage is TRBV27 and J usage is TRBJ1-5; no definite D call. The CDR3 runs 17 residues. V gave up 4 bases and J gave up 2 bases, with 18 bases separating them. Germline V gene lookup returns CDR1 MNHEY and CDR2 SMNVEV (reference sequence). DNA for the CDR3: TGTGCCAGCAGTTCGTATTTAGGACTGAAGGGCAATCAGCCCCAGCATTTT. Translation: CASSSYLGLKGNQPQHF.

The gene calls are TRBV4-1 and TRBJ2-5; 10 bases line up with TRBD2. V gave up 8 bases and J gave up 5 bases; unmatched junction bases: 17. Germline assignment: CDR1 MGHRA and CDR2 YSYEKL. The length of the CDR3 is 17 residues. CDR3 in amino acids: CASSARGTSGRGETQYF. In DNA, the CDR3 is TGCGCCAGCTCCGCGCGAGGAACCAGCGGGAGGGGTGAGACCCAGTACTTC.

This clone has just one count. This chain uses TRBV28 with TRBJ2-7, with 8 bases identical to TRBD2. The V gene's germline CDR1 is MDHEN and CDR2 SYDVKM. This CDR3 has 16 amino acids. Losses at the gene ends were 3 bases for V and 6 bases for J; bases not matched to a gene: 13. DNA for the CDR3: TGTGCCAGCAGTTTCCCCGCCGGGACTAGGAAAGGCGAGCAGTACTTC. Translated: CASSFPAGTRKGEQYF.

The rearrangement joins TRBV6-5 to TRBJ2-3; D is undetermined. Germline V gene sequence: CDR1 MNHEY, CDR2 SVGAGI. V lost 0 bases and J lost 4, with 8 bases in between. This CDR3 spans 14 amino acids. As DNA, the CDR3 is TGTGCCAGCAGTTACTCAGTCATAGCAGATACGCAGTATTTT. Translation gives CASSYSVIADTQYF.

This clone was seen more than once but under ten times. The chain joins TRBV2 to TRBJ2-7; 12 bases agree with TRBD1. This CDR3 spans 15 amino acids. J was trimmed by 6 bases and V by 6 bases; bases with no gene match: 9. Germline CDR1 and CDR2: SNHLY and FYNNEI. The CDR3 sequence: CASRPGTGGAIEQYF. CDR3 bases: TGTGCCAGCAGACCCGGGACAGGGGGCGCGATCGAGCAGTACTTC.

This chain joins TRBV7-3 and TRBJ2-2; TRBD2 might be the D (5 bases). Germline assignment: CDR1 SGHTA and CDR2 FQGTGA. This CDR3 contains 16 residues. Trimming removed 3 bases from V and 7 bases from J, with 18 bases in between. This chain's CDR3 is CASSFSGLATDGELFF. The CDR3, as DNA: TGTGCCAGCAGCTTTTCAGGACTCGCGACGGACGGGGAGCTGTTTTTT.

The table lists this clone with a count of one. J is TRBJ2-7 and V is TRBV5-8; D perhaps matches TRBD1 (6 bases). This CDR3 is built from 13 residues. V was clipped by 2 bases and J by 4 bases, with 10 bases between them. Germline values: CDR1 SGHTS, CDR2 YDEGEE. The CDR3 spells CASSFGGQYEQYF. As DNA, the CDR3 is TGTGCCAGCAGCTTTGGGGGCCAGTACGAGCAGTACTTC.

This clone was detected only a few times. The chain carries TRBV6-6 and TRBJ2-7; the match to TRBD2 covers 11 bases. V dropped 0 bases and J dropped 3; count of bases not matched to a gene: 4. The CDR3 is made up of 16 amino acids. Germline V gene data show CDR1 as MNHNY and CDR2 as SVGAGI (reference sequence). This CDR3 is CASSYSTSGMGYEQYF. The CDR3 nucleotides are TGTGCCAGCAGTTACTCGACTAGCGGGATGGGCTACGAGCAGTACTTC.

This clone was seen more than once but under ten times. This chain joins TRBV5-6 and TRBJ1-5, with 8 bases aligning to TRBD1. This CDR3 comprises 15 residues. Looked up from germline, CDR1 is SGHDT and CDR2 is YYEEEE. With 1 base clipped from V and 6 bases from J, the junction kept 6 bases outside the gene matches. The CDR3: CASSLRRGLSQPQHF. The CDR3 DNA reads TGTGCCAGCAGCTTGCGCAGGGGGCTAAGTCAGCCCCAGCATTTT.

This clone was seen a few times. In DNA, the CDR3 is TGTGCAAGTCGCGATCCAGGGACAGGGTATAGCAATCAGCCCCAGCATTTT. Amino acids: CASRDPGTGYSNQPQHF. The V and J genes are TRBV12-2 and TRBJ1-5; TRBD1, the D gene given by the table, was not confirmed from the DNA. TRBV12-2 is a pseudogene locus. This CDR3 comprises 17 residues.

V gene TRBV4-1 combines with J gene TRBJ2-3; 12 bases agree with TRBD2. CDR3 size: 18 residues. The J segment lost 4 bases and the V segment lost 0 bases, leaving 8 bases of the junction unmatched. Germline V gene data show CDR1 as MGHRA and CDR2 as YSYEKL. The CDR3 DNA follows: TGCGCCAGCAGCCAAGATGCCTTTCTAGCGGGAGGGGCAGATACGCAGTATTTT. Translation gives CASSQDAFLAGGADTQYF.

This chain joins TRBV10-3 and TRBJ2-5; possibly TRBD1 for D (5 bases). The J call may not be correct, given that the DNA end is closer to TRBJ2-7. The germline V gene encodes CDR1 ENHRY and CDR2 SYGVKD. The CDR3 has 13 amino acids. DNA of the CDR3: TGTGCCGCAAAGCAAGGGGATGCCTACGAGCAGTACTTC. Protein product: CAAKQGDAYEQYF.

This chain joins TRBV5-1 and TRBJ2-3, with a weak D call TRBD2 (5 bases). Germline loops: CDR1 SGHRS, CDR2 YFSETQ. The V end was cut by 4 bases, the J end by 0 bases, with 9 bases between. The CDR3 is made up of 14 amino acids. This chain's CDR3 is CASSPDFSTDTQYF. As DNA, the CDR3 is TGCGCCAGCAGCCCGGACTTTAGCACAGATACGCAGTATTTT.

As to this clone: One end of the junction does not line up with germline, which may come from a read error. The V gene is TRBV7-3, the J gene TRBJ2-6; D is unresolved. Germline assignment: CDR1 SGHTA and CDR2 FQGTGA. This CDR3 is 14 amino acids long. The CDR3 sequence: CSSSATLGANVLTF. Here the CDR3 DNA reads TGTTCCAGCAGCGCTACTTTGGGGGCCAACGTCCTGACTTTC.

This clone has more than one count but fewer than ten. The chain joins TRBV19 to TRBJ1-1, with D hard to call. The CDR3 covers 13 residues. Trimming left V 4 bases short and J 4 bases short, with 10 bases between. Germline CDR1 and CDR2: LNHDA and SQIVND (reference sequence). The CDR3 here is CASSKTGSTEAFF. The CDR3 DNA sequence: TGTGCCAGTAGTAAGACGGGGAGCACTGAAGCTTTCTTT. The full variable domain, its missing parts supplied by reference TRBV19 and TRBJ1-1, is DGGITQSPKYLFRKEGQNVTLSCEQNLNHDAMYWYRQDPGQGLRLIYYSQIVNDFQKGDIAEGYSVSREKKESFPLTVTSAQKNPTAFYLCASSKTGSTEAFFGQGTRLTVV.

The chain carries TRBV19 and TRBJ2-7; maybe TRBD2 (6 bases). CDR3 length: 15 amino acids. The germline V gene encodes CDR1 LNHDA and CDR2 SQIVND (reference sequence). The germline V and J ends were trimmed by 1 base and 3 bases, with 13 bases remaining between them. The CDR3 nucleotides read TGTGCCAGTAGTATAGGCGGGACGGCCTTCTACGAGCAGTACTTC. Residues: CASSIGGTAFYEQYF.

As to this clone: A read error may account for a junction end that differs from germline. V gene TRBV7-9 combines with J gene TRBJ1-2; D is undetermined. This CDR3 has 16 residues. CDR1 is SEHNR and CDR2 is FQNEAQ in the germline V gene (reference sequence). The CDR3 DNA sequence: TGTTCCAGCAGCTTAGCGCAGAGGGCGGAAGCCTCTGGCTACACCTTC. It specifies CSSSLAQRAEASGYTF.